The 8 T cell receptor beta chains in this list originate from one sample, sequenced in a study of shared clonotypes between healthy human individuals. Here immunoSEQ multiplex PCR was the method, and the copy in TCRdb shows in-frame clones only, minus some. The data contain 850,000 to 1,100,000 clones, around 77% of them singletons. The sequencing sample was made of memory CD4+ T cells from PBMCs. Indicated subset: CD45RA-negative fraction. These receptors all come from a man between 18 and 35 years old in good health. Some clones in this sample may be carry-over from other donors' samples.

The V gene is TRBV23-1, the J gene TRBJ2-1; tentatively, D is TRBD2 (5 bases). TRBV23-1 qualifies as an ORF whose function is uncertain. This CDR3 is 14 amino acids long. Trimming removed 4 bases at V and 0 bases at J, with 7 bases between. In nucleotides, the CDR3 is TGCGCCAGCAGTCCCACTAGCTCCTACAATGAGCAGTTCTTC. Translation gives CASSPTSSYNEQFF.

Details on this clone: The same CDR3 can be traced to other DNA sequences in this sample. J is TRBJ2-5 and V is TRBV7-9; no firm D call. With 3 bases removed from V and 3 bases from J, the gap between germline ends came to 2 bases. The CDR3 consists of 11 residues. Germline V gene sequence: CDR1 SEHNR, CDR2 FQNEAQ (reference sequence). The CDR3 DNA sequence: TGTGCCAGCAGCTTGAAAGAGACCCAGTACTTC. This translates into CASSLKETQYF.

The rearrangement links TRBV4-1 to TRBJ2-5; D might be TRBD1 or TRBD2, each matching 5 bases. Germline values: CDR1 MGHRA, CDR2 YSYEKL. V was cut by 3 bases and J by 1 base, with 9 bases left in between. CDR3 length: 14 residues. The CDR3, as DNA: TGCGCCAGCAGCCATTTAGGGACCCAAGAGACCCAGTACTTC. It codes for CASSHLGTQETQYF.

V gene TRBV20-1 combines with J gene TRBJ1-1; a possible D gene is TRBD1 (6 bases). The V end was cut by 5 bases, the J end by 8 bases, with 12 bases between. The CDR3 loop spans 11 amino acids. Germline values: CDR1 DFQATT, CDR2 SNEGSKA (reference sequence). The CDR3 nucleotides read TGCAGTGCTTACAGGGAGACCGAAGCTTTCTTT. Its protein product is CSAYRETEAFF.

This clone was seen more than once but under ten times. The chain combines TRBV30 with TRBJ1-1; maybe TRBD1 (6 bases). V was shortened by 4 bases and J by 4 bases, with 10 bases between the two germline ends. The CDR3 contains 12 residues. Germline loops: CDR1 GTSNPN, CDR2 SVGIG (reference sequence). The CDR3 DNA reads as TGTGCCTGGAAGGGGGTGGGCACTGAAGCTTTCTTT. This translates into CAWKGVGTEAFF.

The chain joins TRBV15 to TRBJ2-1; D is ambiguous. The V gene lost 3 bases and the J gene lost 3 bases, with 6 bases spanning the gap. The germline V gene has CDR1 LNHNV and CDR2 YYDKDF (reference sequence). This CDR3 region has 13 residues. Here the CDR3 DNA reads TGTGCCACCAGCAGGGAAGGCTACAATGAGCAGTTCTTC. Protein product: CATSREGYNEQFF.

The J gene is TRBJ2-1, the V gene TRBV4-2; possible D gene TRBD2, 6 bases. Trimming removed 0 bases from V and 2 bases from J, with 11 bases in between. This CDR3 comprises 16 residues. CDR1 and CDR2 (germline): LGHNA, YNFKEQ. As DNA, the CDR3 is TGTGCCAGCAGCCAAGAAGCGGGCCCGACCTACAATGAGCAGTTCTTC. The encoded protein is CASSQEAGPTYNEQFF.

This clone was found once. Other nucleotide sequences in the sample specify the same CDR3. This rearrangement joins TRBV6-5 to TRBJ1-5, with D uncertain. Germline CDR1 reads MNHEY; CDR2 reads SVGAGI. This CDR3 comprises 15 residues. V gave up 0 bases and J gave up 0 bases, with 6 bases separating them. CDR3 amino acids: CASSYSRYSNQPQHF. CDR3 DNA: TGTGCCAGCAGTTACTCGAGGTATAGCAATCAGCCCCAGCATTTT.